The rows below give T cell receptor beta chains drawn from one sample of a study of CD8 T cells in Susac syndrome. MiXCR, run by TCRdb on the immunoSEQ multiplex PCR reads, gives a single entry per CDR3 protein. Among about 120,000 distinct CDR3 sequences listed, around 90% were seen once. The sample taken for sequencing was CD4+ T cells from PBMCs. The receptors were gathered from a human donor in good health. CDR3s include the opening cysteine and the closing phenylalanine or tryptophan. A D gene is named only where the DNA matches it firmly. Size is omitted from some rows. Given values are once, few, many or a class for expanded clones.

TRBD1,NA,TRBJ2-1,TRBV5-4,13,CASRGTGYNEQFF,TGTGCCAGCAGGGGGACAGGGTACAATGAGCAGTTCTTC
NA,NA,TRBJ2-7,TRBV6-4,11,CASSEAYEQYF,TGTGCCAGCAGTGAGGCCTACGAGCAGTACTTC
TRBD2,once,TRBJ2-1,TRBV19,15,CASSIVAGAYNEQFF,TGTGCCAGTAGTATAGTAGCGGGGGCTTACAATGAGCAGTTCTTC
NA,NA,TRBJ1-1,TRBV27,13,CATSLGVLTEAFF,TGTGCCACTTCCCTTGGGGTACTCACTGAAGCTTTCTTT
NA,NA,TRBJ2-1,TRBV14,14,CASSQDFSVNEQFF,TGTGCCAGCAGCCAAGATTTTTCCGTCAATGAGCAGTTCTTC
TRBD2,NA,TRBJ2-6,TRBV12-3/TRBV12-4,19,CASSLARLADHSGANVLTF,TGTGCCAGCAGTTTAGCCCGACTAGCGGACCACTCTGGGGCCAACGTCCTGACTTTC
NA,NA,TRBJ2-2,TRBV27,14,CASKVTVNTGELFF,TGTGCCAGCAAGGTAACCGTGAACACCGGGGAGCTGTTTTTT
NA,NA,TRBJ2-2,TRBV6-6,15,CASITDSANTGELFF,TGTGCCAGCATTACCGACAGCGCGAACACCGGGGAGCTGTTTTTT
TRBD1,NA,TRBJ2-3,TRBV15,16,CATSREGTGSTDTQYF,TGTGCCACCAGCAGAGAGGGGACAGGGAGCACAGATACGCAGTATTTT
TRBD1,NA,TRBJ2-7,TRBV7-2,13,CASSPGTEYEQYF,TGTGCCAGCAGCCCCGGGACAGAATACGAGCAGTACTTC
NA,NA,TRBJ1-2,TRBV5-1,13,CASSLVVVGGYTF,TGCGCCAGCAGCTTGGTCGTGGTTGGAGGCTACACCTTC
NA,NA,TRBJ1-2,TRBV27,15,CASSLSVGTALGYTF,TGTGCCAGCAGTTTATCAGTAGGTACCGCTCTCGGCTACACCTTC
NA,few,TRBJ2-3,TRBV6-1,14,CASSLWGAGDTQYF,TGTGCCAGCAGTTTATGGGGGGCCGGGGATACGCAGTATTTT
NA,NA,TRBJ2-6,TRBV7-2,16,CASGRLHSSGANVLTF,TGTGCCAGCGGCAGATTACACAGCTCTGGGGCCAACGTCCTGACTTTC
NA,NA,TRBJ2-3,TRBV6-2/TRBV6-3,17,CASRRSPGTIFTDTQYF,TGTGCCAGCAGAAGATCCCCCGGGACAATATTCACAGATACGCAGTATTTT
NA,NA,TRBJ1-3,TRBV7-8,16,CASSLVLGEPGNTIYF,TGTGCCAGCAGCTTAGTTTTAGGGGAACCTGGAAACACCATATATTTT
NA,NA,TRBJ1-5,TRBV19,18,CASTRAGLGLGTDQPQHF,TGTGCCAGCACGCGCGCAGGGCTAGGACTAGGAACCGATCAGCCCCAGCATTTT
TRBD1,NA,TRBJ1-1,TRBV6-5,15,CASSYSGQGSTEAFF,TGTGCCAGCAGTTACTCGGGACAGGGAAGCACTGAAGCTTTCTTT
NA,NA,TRBJ2-7,TRBV25-1,14,CASSAGGTHYEQYF,TGTGCCAGCAGTGCTGGGGGCACCCATTACGAGCAGTACTTC
TRBD1,NA,TRBJ1-1,TRBV29-1,14,CSAMDRGLNTEAFF,TGCAGCGCCATGGACAGGGGGCTGAACACTGAAGCTTTCTTT
TRBD2,NA,TRBJ2-5,TRBV20-1,15,CSARDVAGGRETQYF,TGCAGTGCTAGAGATGTGGCAGGCGGGAGGGAGACCCAGTACTTC
TRBD2,NA,TRBJ2-7,TRBV3-1,18,CASSEVRPGTSGSDEQYF,TGTGCCAGCAGCGAGGTCAGACCTGGGACTAGCGGGAGTGACGAGCAGTACTTC
NA,NA,TRBJ1-1,TRBV20-1,14,CSAHVPLEGTEAFF,TGCAGTGCCCACGTTCCTCTCGAGGGGACTGAAGCTTTCTTT
TRBD2,NA,TRBJ2-2,TRBV2,15,CASVTSGVNTGELFF,TGTGCCAGCGTAACTAGCGGAGTGAACACCGGGGAGCTGTTTTTT
NA,once,TRBJ1-1,TRBV30,16,CAWSVGRAKVNTEAFF,TGTGCCTGGAGTGTTGGCAGGGCGAAGGTGAACACTGAAGCTTTCTTT
NA,NA,TRBJ2-7,TRBV7-2,12,CASSLGLGEQYF,TGTGCCAGCAGCTTGGGGTTGGGAGAGCAGTACTTC
NA,NA,TRBJ2-3,TRBV29-1,13,CSVVRLAPDTQYF,TGCAGCGTTGTTAGACTGGCGCCAGATACGCAGTATTTT
NA,NA,TRBJ1-5,TRBV12-3/TRBV12-4,14,CASSSQGNQGPQHF,TGTGCCAGCAGTTCACAGGGTAACCAGGGGCCCCAGCATTTT
NA,NA,TRBJ2-1,TRBV9,14,CASSDSAARNEQFF,TGTGCCAGCAGCGATAGCGCGGCTCGCAATGAGCAGTTCTTC
TRBD2,NA,TRBJ2-7,TRBV19,13,CASSIAGGYEQYF,TGTGCCAGTAGTATCGCCGGGGGGTACGAGCAGTACTTC
NA,NA,TRBJ1-4,TRBV5-6,16,CASSSGRPGAYEKLFF,TGTGCCAGCAGCTCCGGACGGCCAGGGGCTTATGAAAAACTGTTTTTT
NA,NA,TRBJ1-2,TRBV6-1,13,CASGTGANYGYTF,TGTGCCAGCGGTACCGGGGCTAACTATGGCTACACCTTC
NA,NA,TRBJ1-1,TRBV5-1,16,CASSPPGGQANTEAFF,TGCGCCAGCAGCCCCCCGGGGGGGCAGGCGAACACTGAAGCTTTCTTT
NA,NA,TRBJ1-1,TRBV6-5,13,CASSYEVSTEAFF,TGTGCCAGCAGTTACGAGGTGAGCACTGAAGCTTTCTTT
NA,NA,TRBJ2-1,TRBV20-1,11,CSATRFDEQFF,TGCAGTGCTACTAGATTCGATGAGCAGTTCTTC